The entry below gives a single T cell receptor (beta chain) sequence along with its context. Here immunoSEQ multiplex PCR was the method, and the copy in TCRdb shows in-frame clones only, minus some. There are some 2.1 million clones in the sample; about 94% occur only once, and 0.85% to 1.3% lies in the top ten. CD8 cells regarded as naive lacked CD45RO, were positively chosen for CCR7, and omitted terminally differentiated effector memory CD45RA+ cells. This entry comes from a study of shared clonotypes between healthy human individuals. The germline gives CDR1 WNHNN, CDR2 SYGVQD (reference sequence). CDR3 length equals 13 residues. V was cut by 3 bases and J by 6 bases, with 12 bases left in between.

The sample was naive CD8+ T cells sorted from blood. The sequence was collected from a man aged 18 to 30 in good health. V gene TRBV10-1 combines with J gene TRBJ2-7; D not resolved. CDR3 bases: TGCGCCAGCAGTGATAGTCAGGAGCCCGAGCAGTACTTC. Amino acid sequence: CASSDSQEPEQYF.